In this sample, the clone carrying this TCR beta chain turned up many times. This entry is derived from a study of human T cells and chemical hapten exposure. Background on the study: Alopecia areata, totalis and universalis patients, mostly female, were included.

The CDR3 covers 16 residues. CDR1 and CDR2 (germline): MNHEY, SMNVEV (reference sequence). The V end was cut by 4 bases, the J end by 0 bases, with 10 bases between. Described time point: patch test 1, 2 weeks after DPC sensitization. The treatment: therapeutic diphenylcyclopropenone sensitization with weekly scalp DPC. Total RNA was extracted from unfractionated whole blood. The library tagged each cDNA molecule with unique molecular identifiers. Authors' data handling: 100,000 or so TCRs per sample was the median, with a range of about 23,224 to 750,000. TCRdb re-derived calls from the RACE reads in MiXCR, one entry per CDR3 protein. The V and J calls and clone size are TCRdb's, not the authors'. The profile shows tens of thousands of distinct CDR3 sequences, roughly 10% of them singletons.

This sequence originates from a man in his forties with alopecia areata. Some clones in this sample may be carry-over from other donors' samples. This specimen consisted of whole blood, obtained in connection with sensitization to the hapten diphenylcyclopropenone (DPC). The chain uses TRBV27 and TRBJ2-6; D not certain. This chain's CDR3 is CASSSGRLSGANVLTF. The CDR3 region has the DNA TGTGCCAGCAGTTCAGGAAGGCTCTCTGGGGCCAACGTCCTGACTTTC.